These 30 T cell receptor beta chains were sequenced from one sample in a study of blood T cell repertoires in COVID-19. Generated by immunoSEQ multiplex PCR, the TCRdb table keeps only in-frame clones and is missing some. Among around 50,000 clones listed, roughly 90% were seen once. The sample was peripheral blood. The receptor set was obtained from a human donor in a cohort sampled during active COVID-19.

J is TRBJ1-1 and V is TRBV28; unclear D gene. V shed 3 bases and J shed 2 bases, with 7 bases lying between them. This CDR3 has 13 residues. Germline loops: CDR1 MDHEN, CDR2 SYDVKM. The CDR3 sequence is CASSFYLNTEAFF. The CDR3 nucleotides are TGTGCCAGCAGTTTTTACCTAAACACTGAAGCTTTCTTT.

This chain links TRBV19 with TRBJ2-5; D is undetermined. The V and J ends lost 6 bases and 5 bases respectively, with 13 bases between them. Germline-derived CDR1 and CDR2 are LNHDA and SQIVND (reference sequence). This CDR3 contains 13 residues. CDR3 DNA sequence: TGTGCCAGTAGCGAGGCCGTACGGGAGACCCAGTACTTC. Protein: CASSEAVRETQYF.

The chain uses TRBV3-1 (or the pseudogene TRBV3-2) and TRBJ2-3, with 11 bases lining up with TRBD1. Germline loops: CDR1 LGHDT, CDR2 YNNKEL (reference sequence). V lost 6 bases to trimming and J lost 4 bases; unmatched junction nucleotides: 6. The CDR3 contains 15 residues. This CDR3 reads CASSHWTGGPDTQYF. Written as DNA, the CDR3 is TGTGCCAGCAGTCATTGGACAGGGGGCCCAGATACGCAGTATTTT.

The V call is TRBV7-6, the J call TRBJ2-3; weak D call: TRBD1 (5 bases). The CDR3 consists of 13 residues. Per germline, CDR1 SGHVS and CDR2 FNYEAQ. The chain's CDR3 is CASGSAGSDTQYF. The CDR3 coding sequence is TGTGCGAGTGGCTCCGCAGGGTCAGATACGCAGTATTTT.

Concerning this clone: Other DNA sequences in the sample encode the same CDR3. This rearrangement joins TRBV7-9 to TRBJ1-3, with D perhaps TRBD1 (6 bases). Per the germline V gene, CDR1 is SEHNR and CDR2 is FQNEAQ (reference sequence). The CDR3 has 17 amino acids. Trimming pared 5 bases from V and 0 bases from J, leaving 17 bases between. As DNA, the CDR3 is TGTGCCAGCAGCAGACTTTCCGACAGGACCTCTGGAAACACCATATATTTT. Residues: CASSRLSDRTSGNTIYF.

The V gene is TRBV11-2, the J gene TRBJ1-2; D unresolved. This CDR3 has 14 residues. Looked up from germline, CDR1 is SGHAT and CDR2 is FQNNGV. Trimming cost V 5 bases and J 5 bases, with 15 bases left between them. For the CDR3, the DNA is TGTGCCAGCAGCAACAACAGATCGCCTTATGGCTACACCTTC. Translation gives CASSNNRSPYGYTF.

V is TRBV19 and J is TRBJ1-5, with 8 bases identical to TRBD1. Per the germline V gene, CDR1 is LNHDA and CDR2 is SQIVND (reference sequence). The CDR3 length is 14 residues. V lost 1 base to trimming and J lost 8 bases; unmatched junction nucleotides: 4. Here the CDR3 DNA reads TGTGCCAGTAGTATAGCAGGGGGCAGAAAGCCCCAGCATTTT. Encoded protein: CASSIAGGRKPQHF.

The rearrangement joins TRBV19 to TRBJ2-3, with 14 nucleotides matching TRBD2. Germline V CDR1 and CDR2: LNHDA, SQIVND (reference sequence). This CDR3 has 17 amino acids. The V and J ends lost 5 bases and 1 base, in that order; junction bases with no gene match: 5. The CDR3 loop reads CASSQSGLAGGTDTQYF. CDR3 nucleotides: TGTGCCAGTAGTCAATCGGGACTAGCGGGGGGCACAGATACGCAGTATTTT. The variable domain in full, completed from reference TRBV19 and TRBJ2-3, reads DGGITQSPKYLFRKEGQNVTLSCEQNLNHDAMYWYRQDPGQGLRLIYYSQIVNDFQKGDIAEGYSVSREKKESFPLTVTSAQKNPTAFYLCASSQSGLAGGTDTQYFGPGTRLTVL.

This clone showed up just once. The chain couples TRBV7-2 to TRBJ1-1, with a possible D match to TRBD1 (6 bases). Trimming took off 1 base at V and 6 bases at J, with 15 bases between the two ends. This CDR3 spans 15 amino acids. From germline, CDR1 is SGHTA and CDR2 FQGNSA. Here the CDR3 DNA reads TGTGCCAGCAGCTTAGAAGCCAGGGGCTGGCCTGAAGCTTTCTTT. Its translation: CASSLEARGWPEAFF. Drawing the rest from reference TRBV7-2 and TRBJ1-1, the complete variable domain is GAGVSQSPSNKVTEKGKDVELRCDPISGHTALYWYRQSLGQGLEFLIYFQGNSAPDKSGLPSDRFSAERTGGSVSTLTIQRTQQEDSAVYLCASSLEARGWPEAFFGQGTRLTVV.

V gene TRBV11-2 combines with J gene TRBJ1-6; no firm D call. CDR3 length: 14 residues. CDR1 and CDR2 from the germline V gene are SGHAT and FQNNGV. The V end lost 5 bases, the J end lost 4 bases, and 9 bases lay between the germline ends. This CDR3 reads CASSPGFYNSPLHF. The CDR3, as DNA: TGTGCCAGCAGCCCTGGCTTTTATAATTCACCCCTCCACTTT.

The rearrangement links TRBV28 to TRBJ2-1, with TRBD2 matching over 7 bases. This CDR3 spans 19 amino acids. Germline assignment: CDR1 MDHEN and CDR2 SYDVKM. The trim removed 3 bases at V and 1 base at J, leaving 15 bases unmatched. The CDR3 region is CASSFVGTSVAVSYNEQFF. CDR3 DNA: TGTGCCAGCAGTTTTGTAGGTACTAGCGTCGCAGTATCCTACAATGAGCAGTTCTTC.

The J gene is TRBJ2-2, the V gene TRBV15, with 9 positions matching TRBD1. Germline V lookup: CDR1 LNHNV, CDR2 YYDKDF (reference sequence). This CDR3 region has 18 residues. V dropped 3 bases and J dropped 0; count of bases not matched to a gene: 8. The CDR3 DNA follows: TGTGCCACCAGCAGTAAATTACAGGGGGCGGCGAACACCGGGGAGCTGTTTTTT. It yields the protein CATSSKLQGAANTGELFF.

The chain employs TRBV18 and TRBJ1-2; 8 bases map to TRBD1. There are 15 residues in the CDR3. Germline assignment: CDR1 KGHSH and CDR2 LQKENI. Trimming took 3 bases from V and 3 from J; bases not matched to a gene: 6. CDR3 DNA: TGTGCCAGCTCACCGAGGACAGGGATCGACTATGGCTACACCTTC. Protein sequence: CASSPRTGIDYGYTF.

The genes are TRBV4-1 and TRBJ1-4; 7 bases line up with TRBD1. This CDR3 region has 16 residues. The ends lost 1 base at V and 0 bases at J; junction bases unmatched: 2. Germline CDR1 reads MGHRA; CDR2 reads YSYEKL. CDR3 in amino acids: CASSQGQGPTNEKLFF. Written as DNA, the CDR3 is TGCGCCAGCAGCCAAGGACAGGGCCCAACTAATGAAAAACTGTTTTTT.

CDR3 coding DNA: TGTGCCTGGAGTCTAAAACAGGGACAAGAGACCCAGTACTTC. It translates to CAWSLKQGQETQYF. The rearrangement uses TRBV30 and TRBJ2-5, with a tentative D call TRBD1 (6 bases). The CDR3 covers 14 residues. Between the trimmed V and J ends, which lost 2 bases and 2 bases, there was a span of 12 bases. In germline, CDR1 is GTSNPN, CDR2 SVGIG (reference sequence).

The chain combines TRBV18 with TRBJ2-5, with D hard to call. CDR1 KGHSH and CDR2 LQKENI come from the germline V gene. Trimming removed 0 bases at V and 7 bases at J, with 15 bases between. CDR3 length: 15 residues. The CDR3 spells CASSPPGRTPGTQYF. CDR3 bases: TGTGCCAGCTCACCACCGGGCCGTACCCCAGGGACCCAGTACTTC. Together with reference TRBV18 and TRBJ2-5, the CDR3 gives the full variable domain: NAGVMQNPRHLVRRRGQEARLRCSPMKGHSHVYWYRQLPEEGLKFMVYLQKENIIDESGMPKERFSAEFPKEGPSILRIQQVVRGDSAAYFCASSPPGRTPGTQYFGPGTRLLVL.

J is TRBJ2-3 and V is TRBV18; 7 nucleotides align to TRBD2. This CDR3 is 15 amino acids long. J gave up 3 bases and V 1 base, and 4 bases lay outside the gene matches. The germline V gene has CDR1 KGHSH and CDR2 LQKENI. The CDR3 sequence: CASSPQAGVTDTQYF. CDR3 DNA: TGTGCCAGCTCACCACAGGCGGGAGTAACAGATACGCAGTATTTT.

This rearrangement joins TRBV28 to TRBJ2-3; 7 positions match TRBD1. Germline CDR1 reads MDHEN; CDR2 reads SYDVKM. V lost 6 bases and J lost 3; bases outside the gene matches: 6. The CDR3 contains 14 residues. This CDR3 is CASSRTGATDTQYF. The CDR3 DNA reads as TGTGCCAGCAGCCGTACAGGGGCGACAGATACGCAGTATTTT.

The chain uses TRBV7-2 and TRBJ2-3; D is perhaps TRBD2 (6 bases). The CDR3 length is 19 residues. Per germline, CDR1 SGHTA and CDR2 FQGNSA. V shed 4 bases and J shed 0 bases, with 23 bases lying between them. CDR3 DNA: TGTGCCAGCAGCTCGCCTTCAGGTGGGGGGTCAACTAGCACAGATACGCAGTATTTT. Its protein is CASSSPSGGGSTSTDTQYF.

CDR3 region: CASTGTSASYEQYF. The DNA for the CDR3 is TGCGCCAGCACCGGGACTAGCGCTTCCTACGAGCAGTACTTC. The chain combines TRBV5-1 with TRBJ2-7; 10 positions match TRBD2. Germline loops: CDR1 SGHRS, CDR2 YFSETQ. The CDR3 runs 14 residues. Trimming at V came to 6 bases and at J to 1 base, leaving 4 bases not matched to a gene.

The chain has TRBV7-9 and TRBJ2-7; tentative D call: TRBD2 (5 bases). Germline loops: CDR1 SEHNR, CDR2 FQNEAQ (reference sequence). Trimming left V 3 bases short and J 2 bases short, with 11 bases between. The CDR3 runs to 14 residues. CDR3 loop: CASSFGLPAYEQYF. CDR3 in DNA: TGTGCCAGCAGCTTTGGACTTCCAGCCTACGAGCAGTACTTC.

V is TRBV5-4 and J is TRBJ1-3; no reliable D call. The CDR3 loop spans 11 amino acids. Germline CDR1 and CDR2: SGHNT and YYREEE (reference sequence). Deletions cut 4 bases from V and 7 bases from J, with 6 bases between. The CDR3 DNA reads TGTGCCAGCAGCCAAGCTAACACCATATATTTT. Translated: CASSQANTIYF. The variable domain in full, with the rest retrieved from reference TRBV5-4 and TRBJ1-3, is ETGVTQSPTHLIKTRGQQVTLRCSSQSGHNTVSWYQQALGQGPQFIFQYYREEENGRGNFPPRFSGLQFPNYSSELNVNALELDDSALYLCASSQANTIYFGEGSWLTVV.

The chain uses TRBV25-1 and TRBJ2-3, with TRBD2 matching over 8 bases. The CDR3 contains 18 residues. After removal of 8 bases from V and 0 bases from J, the junction contained 16 bases not matched to a gene. Germline V CDR1 and CDR2: MGHDK, SYGVNS. The CDR3 DNA is TGTGCCAGCTTTCAATCCCTCGGGGGGGATCAGAGCACAGATACGCAGTATTTT. Its translation: CASFQSLGGDQSTDTQYF. Looking up the rest from reference TRBV25-1 and TRBJ2-3 gives the full variable domain: EADIYQTPRYLVIGTGKKITLECSQTMGHDKMYWYQQDPGMELHLIHYSYGVNSTEKGDLSSESTVSRIRTEHFPLTLESARPSHTSQYLCASFQSLGGDQSTDTQYFGPGTRLTVL.

The genes are TRBV5-6 and TRBJ1-6; 7 nucleotides line up with TRBD1. Germline-derived CDR1 and CDR2 are SGHDT and YYEEEE. The CDR3 totals 16 residues. J lost 4 bases, V lost 0 bases, and 4 bases had no gene match. The CDR3 DNA reads TGTGCCAGCAGCTTGGGGGACAGAATATATAATTCACCCCTCCACTTT. Translated: CASSLGDRIYNSPLHF. The full variable domain, completed using reference TRBV5-6 and TRBJ1-6, is DAGVTQSPTHLIKTRGQQVTLRCSPKSGHDTVSWYQQALGQGPQFIFQYYEEEERQRGNFPDRFSGHQFPNYSSELNVNALLLGDSALYLCASSLGDRIYNSPLHFGNGTRLTVT.

V is TRBV6-5 and J is TRBJ2-1, with 7 positions matching TRBD2. Germline V gene sequence: CDR1 MNHEY, CDR2 SVGAGI. V gave up 6 bases and J gave up 8 bases; unmatched junction bases: 13. The CDR3 loop spans 15 amino acids. The CDR3 here is CASSLGWGRADEQFF. The CDR3 DNA reads TGTGCCAGCAGCCTAGGTTGGGGGAGGGCAGATGAGCAGTTCTTC.

This chain uses TRBV5-6 with TRBJ1-6, with D perhaps matching TRBD1 (6 bases). The CDR3 extends over 15 amino acids. Germline CDR1 and CDR2: SGHDT and YYEEEE. With 2 bases removed from V and 10 bases from J, the gap between germline ends came to 16 bases. CDR3 amino acids: CASSFDRRVLSPLHF. CDR3 in DNA: TGTGCCAGCAGCTTTGACAGGCGGGTACTATCACCCCTCCACTTT.

This chain connects TRBV7-8 to TRBJ2-1; no clear D gene. Germline-derived CDR1 and CDR2 are SGHVS and FQNEAQ. This CDR3 is built from 14 residues. V shed 1 base and J shed 0 bases, with 4 bases lying between them. CDR3 protein: CASSLESSYNEQFF. In DNA form, the CDR3 reads TGTGCCAGCAGCTTAGAGAGCTCCTACAATGAGCAGTTCTTC.

This rearrangement joins TRBV28 to TRBJ1-2; a weak D match, TRBD1 (6 bases). The CDR3 loop spans 15 amino acids. Per the germline V gene, CDR1 is MDHEN and CDR2 is SYDVKM. Trimming took off 6 bases at V and 3 bases at J, with 17 bases between the two ends. CDR3 coding DNA: TGTGCCAGCAGCCTGGGGGGGGCGTTCCACTATGGCTACACCTTC. Its protein product is CASSLGGAFHYGYTF.

The chain carries TRBV4-1 and TRBJ2-1; 16 bases are a match to TRBD2. The germline V gene encodes CDR1 MGHRA and CDR2 YSYEKL. V lost 4 bases, J lost 9 bases, and 15 bases stayed unmatched. The CDR3 is 19 residues long. The CDR3 coding sequence is TGCGCCAGCAGCCGGACTGGGACTAGCGGGAGGGCCGCGCAGGCTGAGCAGTTCTTC. It is translated as CASSRTGTSGRAAQAEQFF.

This sequence joins TRBV19 and TRBJ2-3; 11 bases match TRBD2. The CDR3 spans 15 residues. Germline V gene lookup returns CDR1 LNHDA and CDR2 SQIVND (reference sequence). Germline trimming cut 1 base from V and 5 bases from J; bases unmatched to any gene: 2. The CDR3 DNA is TGTGCCAGTAGTATAGGACTAGCGGGACAAGATACGCAGTATTTT. This translates into CASSIGLAGQDTQYF.